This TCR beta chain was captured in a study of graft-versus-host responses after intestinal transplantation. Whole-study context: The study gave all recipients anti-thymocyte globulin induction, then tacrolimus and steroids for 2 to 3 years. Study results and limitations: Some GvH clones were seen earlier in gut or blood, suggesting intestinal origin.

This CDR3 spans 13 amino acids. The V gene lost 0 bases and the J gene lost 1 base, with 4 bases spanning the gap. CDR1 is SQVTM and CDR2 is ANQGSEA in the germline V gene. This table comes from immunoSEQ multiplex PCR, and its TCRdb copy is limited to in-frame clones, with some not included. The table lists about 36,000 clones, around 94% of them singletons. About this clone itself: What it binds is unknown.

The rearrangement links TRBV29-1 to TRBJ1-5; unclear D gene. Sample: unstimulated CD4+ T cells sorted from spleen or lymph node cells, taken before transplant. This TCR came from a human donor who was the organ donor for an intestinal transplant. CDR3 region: CSVEEHSNQPQHF. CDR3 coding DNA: TGCAGCGTTGAAGAACACAGCAATCAGCCCCAGCATTTT. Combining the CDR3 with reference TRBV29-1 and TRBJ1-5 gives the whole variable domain SAVISQKPSRDICQRGTSLTIQCQVDSQVTMMFWYRQQPGQSLTLIATANQGSEATYESGFVIDKFPISRPNLTFSTLTVSNMSPEDSSIYLCSVEEHSNQPQHFGDGTRLSIL.